The clone carrying this T cell receptor (beta chain) occurred a few times. Its antigen is unidentified. This sample stems from a study of cytomegalovirus exposure and HLA in healthy donors. Study-wide results and caveats: Researchers reported in a later analysis that common viral pathogens appeared linked to several top clusters. Accurate HLA-A and HLA-B prediction from TCR beta sequences was reported for most subjects.

Though nominally healthy at sampling, donors likely had unrecorded immune exposures. CDR1 and CDR2 from the germline V gene are SNHLY and FYNNEI. The CDR3 totals 15 residues. With V trimmed by 3 bases and J by 1 base, 2 bases remained unmatched. PCR employed 60 Vbeta and 13 Jbeta primers. Assay: immunoSEQ multiplex PCR; the TCRdb copy retains only in-frame clones and omits some. The repertoire holds roughly 100,000 clones, with 77% as singletons. The clonotype was recovered from a male donor in good health and CMV-seropositive. The rearrangement links TRBV2 to TRBJ2-5, with TRBD2 matching 10 bases. Sequencing input: PBMCs. The CDR3 DNA is TGTGCCAGCAGTGAGGGACTAGCGACCCAAGAGACCCAGTACTTC. This gives the protein CASSEGLATQETQYF.